These 27 T cell receptor beta chains share one sample of origin, sequenced in a study of blood T cell repertoires in COVID-19. Here immunoSEQ multiplex PCR was the method, and the copy in TCRdb shows in-frame clones only, minus some. The table lists 110,000 to 150,000 clones, more than 75% of them singletons. Sample: peripheral blood. The receptors shown here come from a woman between 45 and 60 years old with acute or convalescent COVID-19.

This rearrangement joins TRBV6-2 or TRBV6-3 to TRBJ2-3; TRBD2 matches 9 bases. V dropped 0 bases and J dropped 1; count of bases not matched to a gene: 2. In germline, CDR1 is MNHEY, CDR2 SVGEGT. The CDR3 contains 16 residues. CDR3 nucleotides: TGTGCCAGCAGTTACTCGATAGCGGGGGGCACAGATACGCAGTATTTT. The encoded protein is CASSYSIAGGTDTQYF.

This chain links TRBV25-1 with TRBJ1-1; D not certain. The CDR3 is 13 residues long. With 2 bases removed from V and 4 bases from J, the gap between germline ends came to 8 bases. The V gene's germline CDR1 is MGHDK and CDR2 SYGVNS. CDR3 residues: CASSESSSTEAFF. DNA for the CDR3: TGTGCCAGCAGTGAAAGTAGTAGCACTGAAGCTTTCTTT.

The V call is TRBV30, the J call TRBJ1-2, with D possibly TRBD1 on 5 matching bases. CDR1 and CDR2 from the germline V gene are GTSNPN and SVGIG (reference sequence). This CDR3 region has 16 residues. The ends were cut back, 2 bases at V and 9 bases at J, with 25 bases in the middle. In DNA form, the CDR3 reads TGTGCCTGGAGTCAGGGTTTCAGGATTAAAGGGCCGAGCTACACCTTC. Residues: CAWSQGFRIKGPSYTF.

V is TRBV7-8 and J is TRBJ1-5; D not certain. CDR3 length: 12 residues. The germline V gene encodes CDR1 SGHVS and CDR2 FQNEAQ. V was cut by 4 bases and J by 4 bases, with 5 bases left in between. This chain's CDR3 is CASSSQNQPQHF. CDR3 DNA: TGTGCCAGCAGCTCCCAGAATCAGCCCCAGCATTTT.

The chain combines TRBV29-1 with TRBJ1-2; D gene ambiguous. The CDR3 has 14 amino acids. The V gene's germline CDR1 is SQVTM and CDR2 ANQGSEA. The V and J ends lost 8 bases and 5 bases respectively, with 21 bases between them. The CDR3 DNA reads as TGCAGCCCTGGTACCCGGTTAACTCCATATGGCTACACCTTC. Its translation is CSPGTRLTPYGYTF.

This clone occurred once. The gene calls are TRBV18 and TRBJ1-1; D is uncertain. Trimming took off 3 bases at V and 5 bases at J, with 10 bases between the two ends. Looked up from germline, CDR1 is KGHSH and CDR2 is LQKENI. The CDR3 covers 13 residues. The CDR3 reads CASSPAGRTEAFF. CDR3 nucleotide sequence: TGTGCCAGCTCACCGGCGGGTCGGACTGAAGCTTTCTTT.

V gene TRBV28 combines with J gene TRBJ1-1; 7 bases align to TRBD1. CDR3 size: 13 residues. Germline V gives CDR1 MDHEN, CDR2 SYDVKM. V dropped 8 bases and J dropped 3; count of bases not matched to a gene: 6. CDR3 coding DNA: TGTGCCAGCCTACCGGGACAGCACACTGAAGCTTTCTTT. Translating it yields CASLPGQHTEAFF.

The chain couples TRBV18 to TRBJ1-2; a weak D match, TRBD1 (5 bases). Germline V gene lookup returns CDR1 KGHSH and CDR2 LQKENI. Trimming cost V 2 bases and J 0 bases, with 7 bases left between them. This CDR3 region has 14 residues. The CDR3 nucleotides are TGTGCCAGCTCACCAACAGGAGCTAACTATGGCTACACCTTC. Translating it yields CASSPTGANYGYTF. Supplemented by reference TRBV18 and TRBJ1-2, the full variable domain reads NAGVMQNPRHLVRRRGQEARLRCSPMKGHSHVYWYRQLPEEGLKFMVYLQKENIIDESGMPKERFSAEFPKEGPSILRIQQVVRGDSAAYFCASSPTGANYGYTFGSGTRLTVV.

The J gene is TRBJ2-3, the V gene TRBV27, with D possibly matching TRBD2 (6 bases). Trimming pared 6 bases from V and 4 bases from J, leaving 11 bases between. The CDR3 length is 13 residues. In germline, CDR1 is MNHEY, CDR2 SMNVEV (reference sequence). CDR3 loop: CASSGWGADTQYF. CDR3 nucleotide sequence: TGTGCCAGCAGCGGGTGGGGGGCAGATACGCAGTATTTT.

The V gene is TRBV6-5, the J gene TRBJ1-5, with 12 bases lining up with TRBD1. After removal of 5 bases from V and 4 bases from J, the junction contained 3 bases not matched to a gene. The CDR3 contains 15 residues. Germline lookup yields CDR1 MNHEY and CDR2 SVGAGI. Here the CDR3 DNA reads TGTGCCAGCAGTAGGGGACAGGGGGCGAATCAGCCCCAGCATTTT. Its translation: CASSRGQGANQPQHF.

V usage is TRBV9 and J usage is TRBJ1-6; 8 nucleotides align to TRBD1. The germline CDR1 and CDR2 sequences are SGDLS and YYNGEE. The CDR3 contains 15 residues. V was clipped by 4 bases and J by 9 bases; unmatched bases: 9. The chain's CDR3 is CASSQTGTGTSPLHF. CDR3 coding DNA: TGTGCCAGCAGCCAAACCGGGACAGGAACTTCACCCCTCCACTTT. Combining the CDR3 with reference TRBV9 and TRBJ1-6 gives the whole variable domain DSGVTQTPKHLITATGQRVTLRCSPRSGDLSVYWYQQSLDQGLQFLIQYYNGEERAKGNILERFSAQQFPDLHSELNLSSLELGDSALYFCASSQTGTGTSPLHFGNGTRLTVT.

The chain recombines TRBV5-1 with TRBJ2-5; 8 positions match TRBD2. Germline CDR1 and CDR2: SGHRS and YFSETQ. Losses at the gene ends were 6 bases for V and 5 bases for J; bases not matched to a gene: 12. The CDR3 length is 15 residues. CDR3 residues: CASTPRGSGEETQYF. The CDR3 DNA reads TGCGCCAGCACCCCGAGGGGTAGCGGGGAGGAGACCCAGTACTTC.

The chain combines TRBV6-6 with TRBJ1-5; D remains unclear. Trimming left V 5 bases short and J 5 bases short, with 10 bases between. Germline CDR1 reads MNHNY; CDR2 reads SVGAGI (reference sequence). The CDR3 sequence is 13 residues long. The CDR3 DNA sequence: TGTGCCAGCAGTCCTTCAGACTATCAGCCCCAGCATTTT. Translation gives CASSPSDYQPQHF.

To note about this clone: Distinct nucleotide sequences in the sample also encode this CDR3. The J gene is TRBJ1-2, the V gene TRBV12-3 or TRBV12-4; 7 bases fit TRBD1. This CDR3 contains 12 residues. Unmatched junction bases numbered 1, after V lost 5 bases and J lost 4 bases. The CDR3 loop reads CASSGDSYGYTF. CDR3 coding DNA: TGTGCCAGCAGTGGGGACAGCTATGGCTACACCTTC.

V usage is TRBV3-1 (or the pseudogene TRBV3-2) and J usage is TRBJ1-2; TRBD1 might be the D (5 bases). Between the trimmed V and J ends, which lost 0 bases and 4 bases, there was a span of 15 bases. The germline V gene has CDR1 LGHDT and CDR2 YNNKEL (reference sequence). This CDR3 has 16 amino acids. The CDR3 is CASSQEGQHSFYGYTF. The CDR3 nucleotides are TGTGCCAGCAGCCAAGAGGGGCAGCACTCCTTCTATGGCTACACCTTC.

The chain employs TRBV6-5 and TRBJ2-5, with D tentatively TRBD1 (6 bases). The CDR3 is 12 amino acids. V dropped 6 bases and J dropped 4 bases, with 9 bases sitting between them. CDR1 MNHEY and CDR2 SVGAGI come from the germline V gene. CDR3 residues: CASRQGGETQYF. The CDR3, as DNA: TGTGCCAGCAGACAAGGGGGAGAGACCCAGTACTTC.

This chain joins TRBV28 and TRBJ1-2; D remains ambiguous. V was cut by 8 bases and J by 9 bases, with 16 bases left in between. The germline gives CDR1 MDHEN, CDR2 SYDVKM. This CDR3 contains 12 residues. This chain's CDR3 is CASRERDLRYTF. In DNA form, the CDR3 reads TGTGCCAGCCGGGAACGGGATCTACGCTACACCTTC.

This rearrangement joins TRBV11-2 to TRBJ2-3; no reliable D call. The CDR3 contains 11 residues. V lost 5 bases to trimming and J lost 2 bases, with 2 bases between them. Germline CDR1 and CDR2: SGHAT and FQNNGV. CDR3 protein: CASSHTDTQYF. The CDR3 nucleotides read TGTGCCAGCAGCCACACAGATACGCAGTATTTT.

V usage is TRBV5-1 and J usage is TRBJ2-3; 11 positions match TRBD1. CDR3 size: 14 residues. Germline lookup yields CDR1 SGHRS and CDR2 YFSETQ. Trimming removed 3 bases from V and 4 bases from J; junction bases left unmatched: 1. The CDR3 DNA follows: TGCGCCAGCAGCTCGGACAGGGGGCCAGATACGCAGTATTTT. This sequence encodes CASSSDRGPDTQYF.

The rearrangement links TRBV6-5 to TRBJ1-1, with D possibly TRBD1 on 5 matching bases. CDR3 size: 14 residues. Germline V lookup: CDR1 MNHEY, CDR2 SVGAGI. Deletions cut 6 bases from V and 0 bases from J, with 11 bases between. The CDR3 region is CASRRQSMNTEAFF. In DNA form, the CDR3 reads TGTGCCAGCAGGAGACAGAGCATGAACACTGAAGCTTTCTTT.

The genes are TRBV5-1 and TRBJ2-3, with D tentatively TRBD2 (6 bases). Germline assignment: CDR1 SGHRS and CDR2 YFSETQ. The CDR3 consists of 14 residues. V gave up 0 bases and J gave up 2 bases, with 7 bases separating them. DNA of the CDR3: TGCGCCAGCAGCTTGGGACTAGTCACAGATACGCAGTATTTT. Its translation: CASSLGLVTDTQYF.

V usage is TRBV2 and J usage is TRBJ1-5, with D perhaps TRBD1 (6 bases). Germline V gene sequence: CDR1 SNHLY, CDR2 FYNNEI. Trimming shortened V by 6 bases and J by 6 bases, and 12 bases separated the two germline ends. This CDR3 contains 13 residues. The CDR3, as DNA: TGTGCCAGCAGGGGGGACACAGGTCAGCCCCAGCATTTT. It encodes CASRGDTGQPQHF.

This rearrangement joins TRBV6-5 to TRBJ1-1; the D gene is possibly TRBD1 (5 bases). Germline-derived CDR1 and CDR2 are MNHEY and SVGAGI. The CDR3 contains 15 residues. Trimming pared 7 bases from V and 1 base from J, leaving 16 bases between. The chain's CDR3 is CASTPGGQGNTEAFF. CDR3 nucleotide sequence: TGTGCCAGCACGCCCGGTGGGCAGGGGAACACTGAAGCTTTCTTT.

This clone was detected once. The rearrangement joins TRBV7-2 to TRBJ1-2; 9 bases align to TRBD1. The J segment lost 9 bases and the V segment lost 5 bases, leaving 16 bases of the junction unmatched. There are 16 residues in the CDR3. Germline V gene sequence: CDR1 SGHTA, CDR2 FQGNSA. The chain's CDR3 is CASSKLGTGSFSRYTF. In DNA form, the CDR3 reads TGTGCCAGCAGCAAGCTGGGGACAGGGAGTTTCTCACGCTACACCTTC.

This rearrangement joins TRBV9 to TRBJ1-3; 12 bases match TRBD1. The V gene's germline CDR1 is SGDLS and CDR2 YYNGEE. V lost 2 bases to trimming and J lost 1 base; unmatched junction nucleotides: 7. The CDR3 runs 18 residues. The CDR3 here is CASSVGTGGSWSGNTIYF. CDR3 nucleotide sequence: TGTGCCAGCAGCGTCGGGACAGGGGGCAGTTGGTCTGGAAACACCATATATTTT.

This clone occurred once. The J gene is TRBJ1-5, the V gene TRBV19; the D gene is possibly TRBD1 (6 bases). CDR3 size: 16 residues. Per germline, CDR1 LNHDA and CDR2 SQIVND (reference sequence). V dropped 4 bases and J dropped 7 bases, with 20 bases sitting between them. CDR3 region: CASSNEAGATRQPQHF. The DNA of the CDR3 is TGTGCCAGTAGTAACGAGGCAGGGGCGACGAGACAGCCCCAGCATTTT.

The J gene is TRBJ1-2, the V gene TRBV28; possibly TRBD1 for D (5 bases). Germline V gene data show CDR1 as MDHEN and CDR2 as SYDVKM. V was shortened by 10 bases and J by 8 bases, with 20 bases between the two germline ends. The CDR3 consists of 13 residues. In nucleotides, the CDR3 is TGTGCCACCGGAGACAGCGCCGTGAGGGGCTACACCTTC. Its translation: CATGDSAVRGYTF.